One sample yielded the 8 T cell receptor beta chains listed below, sequenced in a study of early T cells in non-severe SARS-CoV-2 infection. One entry per CDR3 protein results from TCRdb running MiXCR on the 5' RACE reads. This table holds approximately 70,000 distinct CDR3 sequences, approximately 12% found once. Sequencing was done on a sample of whole blood. These receptors came from an adult who was a healthcare worker with PCR-confirmed SARS-CoV-2 infection or an uninfected control (not recorded which).

This clonotype showed up many times. V usage is TRBV9 and J usage is TRBJ1-3; 7 nucleotides match TRBD1. Germline trimming cut 4 bases from V and 0 bases from J; bases unmatched to any gene: 13. This CDR3 has 18 amino acids. Germline values: CDR1 SGDLS, CDR2 YYNGEE. CDR3 loop: CASSSRVGQAYSGNTIYF. CDR3 bases: TGTGCCAGCAGCTCACGAGTTGGACAGGCCTACTCTGGAAACACCATATATTTT. Combining the CDR3 with reference TRBV9 and TRBJ1-3 gives the whole variable domain DSGVTQTPKHLITATGQRVTLRCSPRSGDLSVYWYQQSLDQGLQFLIQYYNGEERAKGNILERFSAQQFPDLHSELNLSSLELGDSALYFCASSSRVGQAYSGNTIYFGEGSWLTVV.

This clonotype appeared a few times. This rearrangement joins TRBV28 to TRBJ1-1; tentatively, D is TRBD1 (6 bases). Germline values: CDR1 MDHEN, CDR2 SYDVKM. The CDR3 extends over 13 amino acids. Between the trimmed V and J ends, which lost 7 bases and 7 bases, there was a span of 16 bases. The CDR3 loop is CASTLGRGFEAFF. Written as DNA, the CDR3 is TGTGCCAGCACCCTGGGTAGGGGGTTTGAAGCTTTCTTT.

This clonotype was recorded many times. The J gene is TRBJ1-6, the V gene TRBV21-1. TRBV21-1 is a documented pseudogene. The CDR3 is made up of 18 amino acids. Here the CDR3 reads CASKTDTRALPYNSPLHF. The CDR3 bases are TGTGCCAGCAAAACAGACACACGAGCTCTTCCCTATAATTCACCCCTCCACTTT.

The chain joins TRBV29-1 to TRBJ1-2; no reliable D call. CDR3 length: 11 amino acids. Per the germline V gene, CDR1 is SQVTM and CDR2 is ANQGSEA. The V and J ends lost 2 bases and 8 bases respectively, with 9 bases between them. The CDR3 loop reads CSVERSPGYTF. For the CDR3, the DNA is TGCAGCGTTGAAAGGTCGCCGGGCTACACCTTC.

This clonotype was observed at least ten times. The chain recombines TRBV29-1 with TRBJ2-1; 10 nucleotides match TRBD1. There are 15 residues in the CDR3. The V and J ends lost 6 bases and 6 bases, in that order; junction bases with no gene match: 11. CDR1 is SQVTM and CDR2 is ANQGSEA in the germline V gene. The CDR3 spells CSVDGGQGSFNEQFF. Written as DNA, the CDR3 is TGCAGCGTGGACGGGGGACAGGGGAGTTTCAATGAGCAGTTCTTC.

This clonotype was counted ten times or more. V and J are TRBV29-1 and TRBJ2-4; TRBD2 is a possible D gene (5 bases). Germline V gives CDR1 SQVTM, CDR2 ANQGSEA. CDR3 length equals 13 residues. V shed 4 bases and J shed 4 bases, with 11 bases lying between them. CDR3 sequence: CSVAGVAKNIQYF. In nucleotides, the CDR3 is TGCAGCGTTGCCGGGGTCGCAAAAAACATTCAGTACTTC.

In its sample, this clonotype was seen many times. The V call is TRBV30, the J call TRBJ2-3, with D perhaps being TRBD1 or TRBD2 (6 bases each). This CDR3 comprises 14 residues. Germline values: CDR1 GTSNPN, CDR2 SVGIG (reference sequence). Trimming pared 4 bases from V and 2 bases from J, leaving 13 bases between. CDR3 bases: TGTGCCTGGACGGGGGCGGGTAACACAGATACGCAGTATTTT. Translating gives CAWTGAGNTDTQYF.

This clonotype was counted many times. The V gene is TRBV20-1, the J gene TRBJ1-1; D gene unclear. Germline-derived CDR1 and CDR2 are DFQATT and SNEGSKA (reference sequence). The CDR3 extends over 11 amino acids. Trimming pared 3 bases from V and 0 bases from J, leaving 2 bases between. The CDR3 loop is CSARVNTEAFF. CDR3 coding DNA: TGCAGTGCTAGGGTGAACACTGAAGCTTTCTTT.